The clone carrying this TCR beta chain was detected ten times or more. Its antigen is not known. This specimen belongs to a study of T cells after yellow fever vaccination. The overall study: It was SMART-Seq v4 Ultra Low Input that prepared the fractions with low cell numbers.

Study conclusions and caveats: Weaker overall, the secondary response nonetheless peaked faster (day 5 versus 15). A large majority of primary-vaccination clones showed up again after the booster (around 96% CD4, 88% CD8). CD4 and CD8 compartments shared a small share of clonotypes.

With 3 bases removed from V and 6 bases from J, the gap between germline ends came to 21 bases. The CDR3 totals 16 residues. TCRdb reprocessed the 5' RACE reads with MiXCR, giving one entry per CDR3 protein. The table lists some 250,000 distinct CDR3 sequences, 6.9% of them singletons. Specimen: CD4+ T cells sorted from PBMCs, collected 15 days after the yellow fever booster vaccination. V is TRBV12-3 or TRBV12-4 and J is TRBJ2-7, with TRBD2 as a possible D gene (6 bases). This TCR was sampled from a man aged 25-40 years who received the YFV17D yellow fever vaccine. The chain's CDR3 is CASSFLGEGLPGEQYF. The CDR3 DNA sequence: TGTGCCAGCAGTTTTCTGGGAGAGGGACTCCCCGGCGAGCAGTACTTC.